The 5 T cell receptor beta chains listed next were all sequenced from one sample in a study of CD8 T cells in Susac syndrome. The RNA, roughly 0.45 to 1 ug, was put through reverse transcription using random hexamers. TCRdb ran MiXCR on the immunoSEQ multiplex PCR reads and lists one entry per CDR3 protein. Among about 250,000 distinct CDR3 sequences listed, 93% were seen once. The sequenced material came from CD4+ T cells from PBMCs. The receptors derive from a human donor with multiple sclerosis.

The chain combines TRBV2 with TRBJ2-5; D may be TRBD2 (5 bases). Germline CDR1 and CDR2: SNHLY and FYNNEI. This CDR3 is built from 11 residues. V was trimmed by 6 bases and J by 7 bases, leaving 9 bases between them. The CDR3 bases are TGTGCCAGCAGGGAGGCAGCGACCCAGTACTTC. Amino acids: CASREAATQYF.

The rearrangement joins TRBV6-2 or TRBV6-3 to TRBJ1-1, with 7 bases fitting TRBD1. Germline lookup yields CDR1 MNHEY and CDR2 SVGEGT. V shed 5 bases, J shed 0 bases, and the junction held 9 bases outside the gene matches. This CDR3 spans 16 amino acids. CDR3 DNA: TGTGCCAGCAGTAAGATGACAGGGAATATGAACACTGAAGCTTTCTTT. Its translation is CASSKMTGNMNTEAFF.

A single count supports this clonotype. CDR3 DNA sequence: TGTGCCAGCACCGACAGGGGAGGTACCGGGGAGCTGTTTTTT. Encoded protein: CASTDRGGTGELFF. This chain links TRBV2 with TRBJ2-2; 8 nucleotides align to TRBD1. In germline, CDR1 is SNHLY, CDR2 FYNNEI. The CDR3 is 14 residues long. V dropped 7 bases and J dropped 5; count of bases not matched to a gene: 6. The full variable domain, in which reference TRBV2 and TRBJ2-2 provide the parts outside the CDR3, is EPEVTQTPSHQVTQMGQEVILRCVPISNHLYFYWYRQILGQKVEFLVSFYNNEISEKSEIFDDQFSVERPDGSNFTLKIRSTKLEDSAMYFCASTDRGGTGELFFGEGSRLTVL.

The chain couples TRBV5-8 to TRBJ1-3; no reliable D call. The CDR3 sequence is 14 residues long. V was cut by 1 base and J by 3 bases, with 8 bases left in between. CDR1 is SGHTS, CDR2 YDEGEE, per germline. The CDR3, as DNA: TGTGCCAGCAGCTTGTTGGAGCATGGAAACACCATATATTTT. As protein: CASSLLEHGNTIYF.

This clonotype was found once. The CDR3 bases are TGTGCCAGTAGTATACAAGGGAATGAAGCTTTCTTT. As protein: CASSIQGNEAFF. The chain is built from TRBV19 and TRBJ1-1; D is ambiguous. This CDR3 is built from 12 residues. The germline V gene encodes CDR1 LNHDA and CDR2 SQIVND (reference sequence). V lost 2 bases, J lost 7 bases, and 8 bases lay in between.